This T cell receptor (beta chain) originates from a study of cytomegalovirus exposure and HLA in healthy donors. Study outcomes and limitations: The likely origin of a cluster of highly shared sequence variants was a sequencing artifact. In a later analysis, V- and J-gene trimming of beta chains associated with a DCLRE1C missense variant, replicated independently. Later work showed greater clonal expansion in HLA-associated TCR beta chains than in equally common others.

PCR used 60 Vbeta primers and 13 Jbeta primers. Generated by immunoSEQ multiplex PCR, the TCRdb table keeps only in-frame clones and is missing some. Among over 150,000 clones, approximately 74% were seen once, and the ten largest hold 2.1%. Looked up from germline, CDR1 is LNHDA and CDR2 is SQIVND (reference sequence). With 6 bases clipped from V and 3 bases from J, the junction kept 8 bases outside the gene matches. The CDR3 loop spans 15 amino acids. Only one count was recorded for this clone. What it recognizes is unknown. The sequence was obtained from a young man in good health and CMV-seronegative. The chain carries TRBV19 and TRBJ2-1; the match to TRBD1 covers 7 bases. Sequencing was carried out using PBMCs. DNA of the CDR3: TGTGCCAGTAGCCCGGGCGGACAGGACTACAATGAGCAGTTCTTC. Translating gives CASSPGGQDYNEQFF.